This T cell receptor beta chain was sequenced for a study of T cells in Graves' hyperthyroidism and ophthalmopathy. The germline V gene has CDR1 MNHNS and CDR2 SASEGT. CDR3 length: 15 amino acids. The V and J ends lost 6 bases and 3 bases, in that order; junction bases with no gene match: 6. Amplified regions were TCR beta CDR3 sequences from RNA transcripts. RT-PCR in the first round (using the HTBI primer set) targeted the TCR CDR3. TCRdb fed the multiplex PCR reads into MiXCR, producing one record per CDR3 protein. The sample includes roughly 300,000 distinct CDR3 sequences, around 20% seen only once; the top ten take around 50%. Newly diagnosed patients aged 18 to 65 had hyperthyroidism of under 2 months' duration. There are many counts of this clonotype. The antigen is undetermined. Points from the study as a whole: Blood shared most expanded thyroid clonotypes above 0.001. Model predictions of ophthalmopathy came a median about six months before onset.

The clonotype was recovered from a woman between 50 and 59 years old with Graves' hyperthyroidism. V is TRBV6-1 and J is TRBJ2-1; 9 bases align to TRBD2. What was sequenced was blood. The CDR3 nucleotides are TGTGCCAGCAGAAAAAAGACTAGCGGCTACAATGAGCAGTTCTTC. The encoded protein is CASRKKTSGYNEQFF.